The 28 T cell receptor beta chains presented below share a single source sample, sequenced in a study of T cells in localized non-small cell lung cancer. Some clones are missing from TCRdb's copy, which holds only in-frame ones; the method was immunoSEQ multiplex PCR. Of more than 45,000 clones listed, roughly 84% were seen once; the top ten hold about a sixth. The sample here was peripheral blood mononuclear cells, taken before any cancer treatment. The receptor set was obtained from a man aged 35 to 69 with stage III lung adenocarcinoma.

This chain's CDR3 is CASSYLGQTYGYTF. CDR3 sequence (DNA): TGTGCCAGCAGTTACCTGGGACAGACCTATGGCTACACCTTC. The chain combines TRBV6-5 with TRBJ1-2; 7 nucleotides match TRBD1. CDR1 MNHEY and CDR2 SVGAGI come from the germline V gene. CDR3 size: 14 residues. Trimming removed 2 bases from V and 4 bases from J; junction bases left unmatched: 4.

The V call is TRBV6-6, the J call TRBJ1-2; the D gene is possibly TRBD1 (5 bases). The CDR3 covers 15 residues. The V end lost 6 bases, the J end lost 4 bases, and 18 bases lay between the germline ends. CDR1 and CDR2 (germline): MNHNY, SVGAGI (reference sequence). The CDR3 is CASSEPGPQGYGYTF. The CDR3 DNA follows: TGTGCCAGCAGCGAGCCGGGACCTCAGGGCTATGGCTACACCTTC.

This chain links TRBV5-1 with TRBJ2-2; D tentatively fits TRBD1 or TRBD2 (5 bases each). Trimming took off 5 bases at V and 2 bases at J, with 10 bases between the two ends. The CDR3 has 14 amino acids. CDR1 and CDR2 (germline): SGHRS, YFSETQ. CDR3 nucleotides: TGCGCCAGCAGACTGGGGGTCAACACCGGGGAGCTGTTTTTT. Protein sequence: CASRLGVNTGELFF.

The V call is TRBV19, the J call TRBJ1-4, with D maybe TRBD1 (5 bases). The CDR3 spans 15 residues. V shed 3 bases and J shed 4 bases, with 12 bases lying between them. CDR1 LNHDA and CDR2 SQIVND come from the germline V gene (reference sequence). The CDR3 region is CASSIRRGFNEKLFF. In DNA form, the CDR3 reads TGTGCCAGTAGTATCAGGAGGGGCTTTAATGAAAAACTGTTTTTT.

This chain links TRBV5-1 with TRBJ1-1; D gene unclear. This CDR3 spans 11 amino acids. Germline values: CDR1 SGHRS, CDR2 YFSETQ. Trimming took off 4 bases at V and 3 bases at J, with 4 bases between the two ends. CDR3 in DNA: TGCGCCAGCAGCCAAGACACTGAAGCTTTCTTT. Amino acid sequence: CASSQDTEAFF.

The chain uses TRBV21-1 and TRBJ2-3. TRBV21-1 is a pseudogene segment. The CDR3 sequence is 13 residues long. CDR3 nucleotides: TGTGCCAGCAGCCAAGAGGGGGGAAATCTGCAGTATTTT. Its translation is CASSQEGGNLQYF.

The rearrangement uses TRBV5-1 and TRBJ2-5; D not resolved. This CDR3 contains 13 residues. Trimming took off 0 bases at V and 0 bases at J, with 3 bases between the two ends. Germline CDR1 and CDR2: SGHRS and YFSETQ. The CDR3 loop reads CASSLGNQETQYF. The CDR3 DNA sequence: TGCGCCAGCAGCTTGGGTAACCAAGAGACCCAGTACTTC.

As regards this clone: Other DNA sequences in this specimen translate into the identical CDR3. This chain uses TRBV19 with TRBJ2-4; D not resolved. The CDR3 covers 17 residues. V lost 0 bases and J lost 0, with 12 bases in between. Germline V gives CDR1 LNHDA, CDR2 SQIVND (reference sequence). DNA for the CDR3: TGTGCCAGTAGTATAGATAGGGCAGTACTAGCCAAAAACATTCAGTACTTC. Translated, it gives CASSIDRAVLAKNIQYF.

This clone was recorded at least ten times. The chain couples TRBV11-3 to TRBJ1-4; no definite D call. V shed 1 base and J shed 4 bases, with 7 bases lying between them. Germline V gene lookup returns CDR1 SGHNT and CDR2 YENEEA. The CDR3 spans 14 residues. The CDR3 DNA reads as TGTGCCAGCAGCTTAGGTAGGGTTAATGAAAAACTGTTTTTT. The encoded protein is CASSLGRVNEKLFF.

This rearrangement joins TRBV7-9 to TRBJ2-5; D uncertain. CDR3 length: 12 residues. Germline-derived CDR1 and CDR2 are SEHNR and FQNEAQ (reference sequence). Deletions cut 4 bases from V and 3 bases from J, with 6 bases between. The CDR3 region is CASSSLKETQYF. The DNA of the CDR3 is TGTGCCAGCAGCTCACTTAAAGAGACCCAGTACTTC.

Details on this clone: One end of the junction does not line up with germline, which may come from a read error. The rearrangement uses TRBV6-5 and TRBJ2-7; possibly TRBD1 for D (6 bases). CDR3 length: 12 amino acids. Germline values: CDR1 MNHEY, CDR2 SVGAGI. CDR3 in amino acids: CASSYEYREWHF. DNA of the CDR3: TGTGCCAGCAGTTACGAGTACAGGGAGTGGCACTTC.

This clone was detected a few times. The V gene is TRBV10-3, the J gene TRBJ1-2; tentatively, D is TRBD1 (6 bases). Germline CDR1 ENHRY, CDR2 SYGVKD. The CDR3 sequence is 14 residues long. The V end lost 6 bases, the J end lost 6 bases, and 17 bases lay between the germline ends. This CDR3 is CAISPPDRFDGYTF. CDR3 DNA sequence: TGTGCCATCAGCCCCCCTGACAGGTTCGATGGCTACACCTTC.

The CDR3 DNA reads TGTGCCAGCTCTTCGGGGGTCAATCAGCCCCAGCATTTT. Its protein is CASSSGVNQPQHF. The rearrangement uses TRBV19 and TRBJ1-5; D perhaps matches TRBD1 (5 bases). Trimming pared 9 bases from V and 3 bases from J, leaving 12 bases between. Germline V CDR1 and CDR2: LNHDA, SQIVND (reference sequence). The CDR3 length is 13 residues.

This chain links TRBV6-1 with TRBJ1-3; no clear D. In germline, CDR1 is MNHNS, CDR2 SASEGT. The CDR3 covers 15 residues. V was pared by 6 bases and J by 0 bases, with 12 bases between. The CDR3 region has the DNA TGTGCCAGCAGGGGGATCCAAGGCTCTGGAAACACCATATATTTT. Translating gives CASRGIQGSGNTIYF.

This clone was observed once. The chain has TRBV9 and TRBJ2-3, with D hard to call. The length of the CDR3 is 13 residues. V was shortened by 0 bases and J by 0 bases, with 2 bases between the two germline ends. The germline gives CDR1 SGDLS, CDR2 YYNGEE. The CDR3 DNA sequence: TGTGCCAGCAGCGTAGTGAGCACAGATACGCAGTATTTT. Translated, it gives CASSVVSTDTQYF.

The chain joins TRBV5-8 to TRBJ2-6, with D possibly matching TRBD2 (5 bases). The CDR3 length is 14 residues. V was pared by 2 bases and J by 4 bases, with 7 bases between. The germline V gene has CDR1 SGHTS and CDR2 YDEGEE. The CDR3 coding sequence is TGTGCCAGCAGCTTCGGGAACGGGGCCAACGTCCTGACTTTC. This sequence encodes CASSFGNGANVLTF. Complete variable domain (other parts from reference TRBV5-8 and TRBJ2-6): EAGVTQSPTHLIKTRGQQATLRCSPISGHTSVYWYQQALGLGLQFLLWYDEGEERNRGNFPPRFSGRQFPNYSSELNVNALELEDSALYLCASSFGNGANVLTFGAGSRLTVL.

This clone has only a few counts. The chain joins TRBV7-9 to TRBJ2-5; 10 bases line up with TRBD1. Germline values: CDR1 SEHNR, CDR2 FQNEAQ (reference sequence). The V segment lost 6 bases and the J segment 9 bases; nucleotides outside the gene matches: 16. The CDR3 totals 16 residues. The CDR3 spells CASRGIPDRGRTAQYF. CDR3 bases: TGTGCCAGCAGGGGAATACCCGACAGGGGGCGAACTGCCCAGTACTTC.

This sequence joins TRBV30 and TRBJ2-1; tentatively, D is TRBD2 (6 bases). V shed 0 bases and J shed 9 bases, with 12 bases lying between them. This CDR3 is 13 amino acids long. Germline assignment: CDR1 GTSNPN and CDR2 SVGIG (reference sequence). The CDR3 DNA reads as TGTGCCTGGAGTGTACTGGTGGAGGGTGAGCAGTTCTTC. Amino acids: CAWSVLVEGEQFF. The full variable domain, completed using reference TRBV30 and TRBJ2-1, is SQTIHQWPATLVQPVGSPLSLECTVEGTSNPNLYWYRQAAGRGLQLLFYSVGIGQISSEVPQNLSASRPQDRQFILSSKKLLLSDSGFYLCAWSVLVEGEQFFGPGTRLTVL.

The chain is built from TRBV30 and TRBJ2-7, with 7 bases matching TRBD1. This CDR3 contains 15 residues. V lost 1 base and J lost 0; bases outside the gene matches: 6. The germline V gene encodes CDR1 GTSNPN and CDR2 SVGIG (reference sequence). Written as DNA, the CDR3 is TGTGCCTGGAGTGGGAACGACAGGGTCTCCTACGAGCAGTACTTC. It codes for CAWSGNDRVSYEQYF.

This clone was counted once. The chain employs TRBV7-9 and TRBJ2-6, with D unclear. V was pared by 1 base and J by 6 bases, with 10 bases between. Germline assignment: CDR1 SEHNR and CDR2 FQNEAQ (reference sequence). This CDR3 has 15 residues. The CDR3 region has the DNA TGTGCCAGCAGCTTAGGGCAGACGCAGGCCAACGTCCTGACTTTC. It yields the protein CASSLGQTQANVLTF.

A few counts support this clone. The chain uses TRBV11-1 and TRBJ1-1; D gene ambiguous. Trimming left V 1 base short and J 3 bases short, with 6 bases between. The CDR3 contains 13 residues. Germline CDR1 is SGHAT and CDR2 is FQDESV (reference sequence). In nucleotides, the CDR3 is TGTGCCAGCAGCTTAGAGGTTGACACTGAAGCTTTCTTT. As protein: CASSLEVDTEAFF.

Points on this clone: Additional DNA sequences in this sample encode the identical CDR3. This rearrangement joins TRBV28 to TRBJ1-1; D is unresolved. The CDR3 length is 11 residues. CDR1 and CDR2 (germline): MDHEN, SYDVKM. V shed 3 bases and J shed 6 bases, with 5 bases lying between them. CDR3 nucleotide sequence: TGTGCCAGCAGTTTCGAGGCTGAAGCTTTCTTT. It yields the protein CASSFEAEAFF.

V and J are TRBV2 and TRBJ1-3; D gene uncertain. Germline V gene lookup returns CDR1 SNHLY and CDR2 FYNNEI. The CDR3 is 14 amino acids. Trimming stripped 7 bases from V and 0 bases from J, with 10 bases between. The CDR3 loop is CASTDGLSGNTIYF. The CDR3 bases are TGTGCCAGCACCGATGGCCTCTCTGGAAACACCATATATTTT.

A single count supports this clone. The CDR3 region is CATRGRGEQPQHF. The CDR3 coding sequence is TGTGCCACCAGGGGGAGGGGAGAACAGCCCCAGCATTTT. V and J are TRBV15 and TRBJ1-5, with D perhaps TRBD1 (5 bases). This CDR3 is built from 13 residues. The germline V gene encodes CDR1 LNHNV and CDR2 YYDKDF (reference sequence). Trimming removed 6 bases at V and 7 bases at J, with 13 bases between. Using reference TRBV15 and TRBJ1-5 for the parts outside the CDR3, the full variable domain is DAMVIQNPRYQVTQFGKPVTLSCSQTLNHNVMYWYQQKSSQAPKLLFHYYDKDFNNEADTPDNFQSRRPNTSFCFLDIRSPGLGDTAMYLCATRGRGEQPQHFGDGTRLSIL.

The chain employs TRBV19 and TRBJ2-1; tentatively, D is TRBD2 (6 bases). CDR3 length: 15 residues. From germline, CDR1 is LNHDA and CDR2 SQIVND (reference sequence). V lost 5 bases and J lost 4, with 15 bases in between. The CDR3 region is CASSLAGSPYNEQFF. CDR3 coding DNA: TGTGCCAGTAGTCTCGCCGGGAGCCCTTACAATGAGCAGTTCTTC.

The chain links TRBV18 to TRBJ2-3; 8 nucleotides line up with TRBD2. Germline CDR1 KGHSH, CDR2 LQKENI. Trimming at V came to 1 base and at J to 1 base, leaving 7 bases not matched to a gene. The CDR3 totals 17 residues. As DNA, the CDR3 is TGTGCCAGCTCACCACTGACGGCGGGGGGAGGCACAGATACGCAGTATTTT. Protein: CASSPLTAGGGTDTQYF. The whole variable domain, remainder taken from reference TRBV18 and TRBJ2-3, is NAGVMQNPRHLVRRRGQEARLRCSPMKGHSHVYWYRQLPEEGLKFMVYLQKENIIDESGMPKERFSAEFPKEGPSILRIQQVVRGDSAAYFCASSPLTAGGGTDTQYFGPGTRLTVL.

The chain has TRBV9 and TRBJ1-6; D uncertain. Per germline, CDR1 SGDLS and CDR2 YYNGEE. This CDR3 contains 16 residues. V was cut by 1 base and J by 10 bases, with 18 bases left in between. The CDR3 sequence is CASSVTWAGGTSPLHF. CDR3 coding DNA: TGTGCCAGCAGCGTAACCTGGGCCGGAGGTACCTCACCCCTCCACTTT. The full variable domain, completed using reference TRBV9 and TRBJ1-6, is DSGVTQTPKHLITATGQRVTLRCSPRSGDLSVYWYQQSLDQGLQFLIQYYNGEERAKGNILERFSAQQFPDLHSELNLSSLELGDSALYFCASSVTWAGGTSPLHFGNGTRLTVT.

The V gene is TRBV11-2, the J gene TRBJ2-2; TRBD2 matches at 14 bases. Germline loops: CDR1 SGHAT, CDR2 FQNNGV. The CDR3 covers 18 residues. V lost 5 bases and J lost 1; bases outside the gene matches: 6. The CDR3 nucleotides are TGTGCCAGCAGCCGTCGACTAGCGGGGGGGCTGAACACCGGGGAGCTGTTTTTT. Translation: CASSRRLAGGLNTGELFF.